Reported below is one TCR beta chain. This clone was counted once. Its antigen remains unidentified. No base-level quality is on record; no much larger clone is a single base apart. The cohort was made up of 666 healthy bone marrow donors. Cohort members were all nominally healthy when sampled, although unrecorded immune exposures were likely present. The donor was CMV seropositive and belonged to the group of some 290 seropositive cohort members. Each donor provided a peripheral blood sample, and peripheral blood mononuclear cells were used for TCR beta sequencing. Genomic DNA extraction from the blood cell samples was performed with the Qiagen DNeasy Blood Extraction Kit. These data are taken from a study of cytomegalovirus exposure and HLA in healthy donors (TCRdb year 2017). Turning to the overall study: In an earlier analysis of 550 to 750 of the donors, less than 350 Gb of sequence data and some 100 million unique TCR beta sequences from about 190 million T cells were reported. Alongside the repertoire data, information on donor age, sex, ethnicity and CMV serostatus was compiled. A later genetic analysis used genome-wide SNP genotypes for about three fifths of the 666 donors, treating that subset as a discovery cohort. Class I and class II HLA loci were covered by the typing at four-digit resolution. In an earlier analysis of roughly 580 of the donors, high-throughput TCR beta sequencing was used to judge whether each TCR beta V gene segment behaved as functional or pseudogenic. An early release that covered about 600 HLA-typed donors contained about 290 gigabases of sequencing data and tens of millions of unique TCR sequences. The study aimed to test whether cataloging public T cell receptors could reveal signatures of past pathogen exposure. To predict cytomegalovirus infection status, the study brought together high-throughput TCR immunosequencing, statistical association of individual TCRs with disease status, and machine learning. Among the roughly 390 genotyped donors, about 83% belonged to the genetic ancestry cluster associated with self-reported Caucasian donors. Typing coverage varied by locus: roughly 629-640 donors for A, B, C, DRB1 and DQB1; around 560 for DQA1; around 610 for DPA1; under 490 for DPB1. Because of strong linkage in the cohort, a handful of DR-DQ haplotypes were treated as single units for association and clustering. Along with the approximately 620-subject first cohort, a separate validation cohort of over a hundred different subjects was used. To study patterns of TCR occurrence, a later analysis re-analyzed previously published TCR beta repertoires from 666 donors and added high-resolution HLA genotyping. Among around 400 genotyped donors of the cohort, an average of around 250,000 unique TCR beta nucleotide sequences was sequenced per donor, of which roughly 17% were non-productive. The later analysis used no new phenotypic data to find candidate immune exposures, relying instead on TCR beta sequences and their occurrence across donors. The study used immunosequencing to profile the T cell repertoires of 670 or so subjects and linked those repertoires to cytomegalovirus serostatus. All discovery cohort repertoires had been generated on a single sequencing platform. Results and caveats for the whole study, not just this receptor: A cluster of highly shared sequence variants was judged likely to be a technical artifact of the sequencing pipeline. Broadly in line with IMGT annotations, most TCR beta V segments showed up in productive rearrangements about 87% or about 30% of the time in an earlier analysis of a few hundred of the donors. At a false discovery rate of 0.05, a later analysis linked 16,000 or so TCR beta sequences to specific HLA alleles. A later genetic analysis reported fewer N-insertions in productive TCRs among donors in an Asian-associated ancestry cluster than the roughly 720-donor mean. When HLA alleles, especially DR and DQ, strongly co-occurred, TCR associations were difficult to assign to individual alleles. Compared with equally common non-associated chains, HLA-associated TCR beta chains in a later analysis were more clonally expanded and had lower generation probabilities. Correlated functional status among segregating V segments might reflect linkage disequilibrium, but an unknown experimental factor could not be ruled out. V-gene and J-gene trimming of TCR beta chains was associated with a missense DCLRE1C variant in a later genetic analysis, and the association was replicated in an independent cohort. Sequencing depth was assumed to be roughly uniform across donors in the presence/absence analyses, though that assumption may not hold. A few of the identified cytomegalovirus-associated TCR beta chains were confirmed in vitro to be specific for cytomegalovirus antigens. Only TCR beta chains were sequenced in this cohort, and the absence of alpha or paired-chain data limited detectable features. For the cohort, immune exposure information was limited to CMV serostatus. The 87-base-pair reads could not distinguish some IMGT-functional V segments, including TRBV6-2 and TRBV6-3, so those segments were excluded. Around 16 rarely observed V segments, including chromosome 9 orphons, were excluded from the earlier analysis of several hundred of the donors because counts were too low. In a later analysis, TCR association rates were found to vary across HLA loci, with the most associated TCRs seen for DRB1 alleles and the fewest for HLA-C alleles. A further reported finding was that TCR beta sequences accurately predicted the HLA-A and HLA-B alleles for most subjects in the first cohort. Across donors, most TCR sequences were observed very rarely, whereas some public TCRs were present in many individuals. Because HLA typing was missing for some donors at each locus, association tests included only the typed subset. A total of about 180 TCR beta chains were listed by the study as associated with cytomegalovirus. According to a later analysis, parvovirus B19, influenza, CMV and Epstein-Barr virus appeared linked to several top co-occurrence clusters. According to a later analysis, most CMV-associated TCR beta chains appeared to be HLA-restricted, and the HLA associations seemed to be driven largely by CMV exposure. Cytomegalovirus status was reported to be diagnosed by the classifier with high specificity and sensitivity in both the original and validation cohorts. The authors suggested that the approach could potentially be extended to other disease states and immunological phenotypes.

At the junction V is shortened by 3 bases and J by 5 bases, with 5 bases in between. Counted from cysteine to phenylalanine, this CDR3 has 11 amino acids. Just CDR3 DNA is preserved here, 33 bases in frame from base 1. Looking up the germline V gene yields CDR1 SGHRS and CDR2 YFSETQ. Receptor amplification or capture employed the immunoSEQ multiplex PCR assay. For the multiplex PCR, a mixture combining 60 forward primers for TCR Vbeta segments and 13 reverse primers for TCR Jbeta segments was used. The CDR3 region of rearranged TCR beta genes was amplified from genomic DNA with a multiplex PCR assay. The Illumina HiSeq System was used to sequence the amplified TCR beta libraries as 87-base-pair reads. The authors processed their data as follows. In a later analysis, tens of millions of unique TCR beta chains were counted across the roughly 670 repertoires, and roughly 11 million of these chains were shared by at least two donors. To remove PCR and sequencing errors, raw reads were error-corrected and collapsed into unique sequences using a nearest-neighbor algorithm that merged closely related sequences. V, D and J gene segments were assigned by aligning CDR3 sequences to IMGT reference sequences. Each retained sequence needed at least a six-nucleotide match to both a V gene segment and a J gene segment. Rearrangements were called productive when the CDR3 lacked stop codons and stayed in frame with V and J; all others were non-productive. Following IMGT convention, CDR3 was defined as the stretch from the second conserved V-encoded cysteine up to the conserved J-encoded phenylalanine. Sequences without an unambiguous match to a single V gene segment were excluded from the earlier analysis of 587 of the donors. In an earlier analysis of several hundred of the donors, V segments were called functional above 56.7% productive rearrangements and were called segregating when the between-donor standard deviation exceeded 5%. A statistical classification framework was built to diagnose cytomegalovirus status from the catalog of TCR beta chain sequences. V and J gene assignment, in a later analysis, came from comparing TCR nucleotide sequences with IMGT/GENE-DB human TR gene sequences. A later analysis assigned CDR3 sequences and most-parsimonious VDJ recombination scenarios with the TCRdist pipeline. A later analysis defined each TCR beta chain by its CDR3 amino acid sequence plus V-gene family, and excluded reads lacking a unique V-gene family. A later analysis removed 500 to 650 highly shared, low-generation-probability nucleotide sequences to deal with suspected cross-contamination and a sequencing artifact. A later analysis calculated a clonal expansion index for each public chain from normalized within-repertoire ranks of inferred template counts. A later analysis computed generation probabilities with a VDJ recombination model fitted to out-of-frame rearrangements, and checked the results against IGoR. Hypergeometric tests were used in a later analysis to score TCR-TCR, TCR-HLA and TCR-CMV co-occurrence, with a repertoire-size bias correction applied to the TCR pairs. In a later analysis, false discovery rates were estimated by permuting HLA or CMV assignments 20 times. In a later analysis, co-occurring TCRs were grouped with DBSCAN, and TCRdist sequence similarity was added when clustering was performed within HLA-allele-positive subsets. Repertoires with fewer than 30,000 or more than 120,000 public chains, plus five repertoires with anomalous nucleotide sharing, were excluded from co-occurrence clustering. TCRdb limited this immuneACCESS table to in-frame rearrangements with V and J called. A share of clones is missing; checked studies link under half to unresolved V genes, and the rest is unexplained. The DNA gave D and trimming, while V, J and clone size come from that table. Here the sample has some 200,000 clones; roughly 83% occur a single time. Of the sample, nearly 0.4% is held by the ten largest clones.

Sequencing was performed on PBMCs. Here the chain combines TRBV5-1 and TRBJ2-5, with the D gene not clear enough to name. This clonotype was sampled from a male donor in good health and CMV-seropositive. The CDR3 region reads CASSSVETQYF. The nucleotide sequence is given as TGCGCCAGCAGCTCAGTGGAGACCCAGTACTTC.